The 17 T cell receptor beta chains in this list originate from one sample, sequenced in a study of cytomegalovirus exposure and HLA in healthy donors. The PCR had 60 Vbeta and 13 Jbeta primers. Assay: immunoSEQ multiplex PCR; the TCRdb copy retains only in-frame clones and omits some. There are more than 150,000 clones in the sample; 81% occur only once, and 3.8% lies in the top ten. Sequences were obtained from PBMCs. The receptors here all came from a man aged 50-59 years in good health and CMV-seronegative.

The V and J genes are TRBV7-9 and TRBJ1-1; 8 bases are a match to TRBD1. This CDR3 is built from 12 residues. V shed 4 bases and J 10 bases; nucleotides not matched to a gene: 5. Germline V gene sequence: CDR1 SEHNR, CDR2 FQNEAQ (reference sequence). The CDR3 DNA is TGTGCCAGCAGCTCGGACAGGGCGGTAGCTTTCTTT. Protein: CASSSDRAVAFF.

The V and J genes are TRBV6-1 and TRBJ1-5; 7 positions match TRBD1. V shed 4 bases and J 4 bases; nucleotides not matched to a gene: 10. The CDR3 extends over 16 amino acids. Germline lookup yields CDR1 MNHNS and CDR2 SASEGT. CDR3: CASSASGQKANQPQHF. Written as DNA, the CDR3 is TGTGCCAGCAGTGCCTCGGGACAGAAAGCTAATCAGCCCCAGCATTTT.

V usage is TRBV7-6 and J usage is TRBJ2-5, with a possible D match to TRBD2 (5 bases). CDR3 length: 13 amino acids. V was cut by 5 bases and J by 2 bases, with 9 bases left in between. CDR1 SGHVS and CDR2 FNYEAQ come from the germline V gene. DNA for the CDR3: TGTGCCAGCAGCCGCCGGGGACAAGAGACCCAGTACTTC. Amino acid sequence: CASSRRGQETQYF.

The V gene is TRBV9, the J gene TRBJ1-1; 7 bases map to TRBD1. The germline V gene has CDR1 SGDLS and CDR2 YYNGEE. CDR3 length: 15 residues. J gave up 1 base and V 3 bases, and 6 bases lay outside the gene matches. For the CDR3, the DNA is TGTGCCAGCAGCGCAAACAGGGGCTGGAACACTGAAGCTTTCTTT. It encodes CASSANRGWNTEAFF.

The V call is TRBV10-3, the J call TRBJ2-2; D gene uncertain. The V and J ends lost 7 bases and 0 bases respectively, with 3 bases between them. The germline CDR1 and CDR2 sequences are ENHRY and SYGVKD. The CDR3 spans 12 residues. CDR3 protein: CAITANTGELFF. The CDR3 DNA reads TGTGCCATCACGGCGAACACCGGGGAGCTGTTTTTT.

This chain uses TRBV27 with TRBJ2-7, with a tentative D call TRBD2 (6 bases). This CDR3 region has 13 residues. V was clipped by 6 bases and J by 4 bases, with 13 bases between them. The germline V gene has CDR1 MNHEY and CDR2 SMNVEV (reference sequence). CDR3 DNA: TGTGCCAGCAGGACTTCCGGGGGATACGAGCAGTACTTC. Its translation is CASRTSGGYEQYF.

This sequence joins TRBV9 and TRBJ2-7, with 16 nucleotides matching TRBD2. V lost 2 bases to trimming and J lost 5 bases; unmatched junction nucleotides: 13. Germline CDR1 SGDLS, CDR2 YYNGEE. The CDR3 contains 19 residues. The CDR3 nucleotides read TGTGCCAGCAGCGTGCAAGCCGGGACTAGCGGGGGGGCGTCGCACGAGCAGTACTTC. Amino acids: CASSVQAGTSGGASHEQYF.

V gene TRBV5-1 combines with J gene TRBJ2-2, with 9 positions matching TRBD1. CDR1 and CDR2 (germline): SGHRS, YFSETQ. The CDR3 contains 16 residues. V was clipped by 4 bases and J by 3 bases; unmatched bases: 7. CDR3 coding DNA: TGCGCCAGCAGCAGGGGGGACAGGGAGGACACCGGGGAGCTGTTTTTT. It translates to CASSRGDREDTGELFF.

This sequence joins TRBV30 and TRBJ2-1; 8 nucleotides line up with TRBD1. The ends lost 2 bases at V and 12 bases at J; junction bases unmatched: 9. The CDR3 has 13 residues. Germline lookup yields CDR1 GTSNPN and CDR2 SVGIG (reference sequence). CDR3 bases: TGTGCCTGGAGTCCCGGGACAGGAGTTAGGCAGTTCTTC. This translates into CAWSPGTGVRQFF.

The chain carries TRBV5-4 and TRBJ2-7, with 10 bases identical to TRBD1. Trimming cost V 3 bases and J 4 bases; bases outside gene matches: 7. Germline V gene lookup returns CDR1 SGHNT and CDR2 YYREEE (reference sequence). The CDR3 length is 15 residues. The CDR3 DNA reads TGTGCCAGCAGCTCACAAGCGGGACAGGGGTACGAGCAGTACTTC. Amino acids: CASSSQAGQGYEQYF.

This clone was seen only once. Relative to the germline gene, one junction end is altered; a read error may explain this. This chain joins TRBV6-6 and TRBJ1-1, with D tentatively TRBD1 (5 bases). Germline V gene sequence: CDR1 MNHNY, CDR2 SVGAGI (reference sequence). The CDR3 has 14 residues. In nucleotides, the CDR3 is TGTGCCAGCAGTCACTCGGGCAGGGAGGTTGAAGCTTTCTTT. This gives the protein CASSHSGREVEAFF.

V and J are TRBV29-1 and TRBJ2-5; 8 nucleotides agree with TRBD1. V shed 3 bases and J 4 bases; nucleotides not matched to a gene: 7. The CDR3 length is 14 residues. From germline, CDR1 is SQVTM and CDR2 ANQGSEA. This chain's CDR3 is CSVDPGQGGETQYF. In DNA, the CDR3 is TGCAGCGTTGACCCTGGACAGGGTGGAGAGACCCAGTACTTC.

The chain recombines TRBV4-3 with TRBJ2-3; 10 bases agree with TRBD2. Germline V gene lookup returns CDR1 LGHNA and CDR2 YSLEER. The CDR3 spans 16 residues. V was clipped by 4 bases and J by 2 bases; unmatched bases: 6. This CDR3 reads CASSRLAGVPTDTQYF. CDR3 in DNA: TGCGCCAGCAGCCGCCTAGCGGGGGTTCCCACAGATACGCAGTATTTT.

This chain uses TRBV5-5 with TRBJ2-2; TRBD2 agrees at 8 bases. The V gene end was trimmed by 7 bases and the J gene end by 5 bases; junction bases not matched to a gene: 19. This CDR3 is built from 18 residues. The germline gives CDR1 SGHKS, CDR2 YYEKEE (reference sequence). CDR3: CASYRLSSGSHPTGELFF. The CDR3 bases are TGTGCCAGCTACCGCCTCTCTAGCGGGTCCCACCCAACCGGGGAGCTGTTTTTT.

This clone was picked up a small number of times. V and J are TRBV6-4 and TRBJ2-5; 11 bases fit TRBD2. CDR3 length equals 14 residues. J lost 5 bases, V lost 10 bases, and 9 bases had no gene match. Germline CDR1 MRHNA, CDR2 SNTAGT. CDR3 region: CANRPTSGAETQYF. The CDR3 DNA sequence: TGTGCCAACAGACCGACTAGCGGGGCTGAGACCCAGTACTTC.

The rearrangement links TRBV19 to TRBJ1-2; tentative D call: TRBD1 (6 bases). V lost 6 bases and J 2 bases, leaving 10 bases between the germline ends. The CDR3 sequence is 13 residues long. CDR1 and CDR2 from the germline V gene are LNHDA and SQIVND (reference sequence). The CDR3 is CASSRDRNYGYTF. For the CDR3, the DNA is TGTGCCAGTAGCCGCGACAGGAACTATGGCTACACCTTC.

The V and J genes are TRBV7-2 and TRBJ2-2; 7 nucleotides align to TRBD2. The junction had 3 bases not matched to a gene; V was cut back by 6 bases and J by 5 bases. This CDR3 region has 13 residues. From germline, CDR1 is SGHTA and CDR2 FQGNSA. The CDR3 region has the DNA TGTGCCAGCAGATTGGGGGGGACCGGGGAGCTGTTTTTT. Its translation: CASRLGGTGELFF.